A selection of T cell receptor beta chains follows, all from one sample in a study of T cells after posttransplantation cyclophosphamide. The table came from immunoSEQ multiplex PCR; TCRdb's copy has only in-frame clones and leaves some out. The sample has about 25,000 clones, none seen only once; the top ten hold nearly 1.5%. The sequenced material came from PBMCs. The origin of the receptors is a man aged 50 to 59 in good health, CMV-negative, and a related stem cell transplant donor. The CDR3 runs from the conserved cysteine through the conserved F or W. The D gene is left open where the match is weak. A row's size may be missing; if present it is once, few, many or a size class.

TRBJ2-6,TRBD1,TRBV6-1,many,CASRTGAAGANVLTF,TGTGCCAGCAGGACAGGGGCAGCTGGGGCCAACGTCCTGACTTTC
TRBJ1-2,-,TRBV27,many,CASSLGGKYGYTF,TGTGCCAGCAGTCTGGGCGGGAAATATGGCTACACCTTC
TRBJ1-1,-,TRBV10-3,many,CAINRGGAHTEAFF,TGTGCCATCAACCGAGGGGGGGCGCACACTGAAGCTTTCTTT
TRBJ2-1,TRBD1,TRBV5-6,many,CASSGQISGTVSYNEQFF,TGTGCCAGCAGCGGACAGATCTCTGGGACAGTGTCCTACAATGAGCAGTTCTTC
TRBJ1-1,-,TRBV6-1,many,CASGRLKTEAFF,TGTGCCAGCGGTCGACTGAAAACTGAAGCTTTCTTT
TRBJ2-3,-,TRBV2,many,CASSSSPIGNYRASTDTQYF,TGTGCCAGCAGTTCCAGCCCGATCGGAAACTATCGAGCTAGCACAGATACGCAGTATTTT
TRBJ2-2,TRBD2,TRBV5-4,many,CASREGASGATGELFF,TGTGCCAGCAGGGAGGGAGCTAGCGGGGCCACCGGGGAGCTGTTTTTT
TRBJ2-7,-,TRBV19,many,CASTLQGRQGPYEQYF,TGTGCCAGTACCCTCCAGGGCCGGCAGGGCCCCTACGAGCAGTACTTC
TRBJ2-3,-,TRBV5-4,many,CASRRSSRVTDTQYF,TGTGCCAGCAGACGAAGTTCCAGGGTAACAGATACGCAGTATTTT
TRBJ2-7,-,TRBV6-1,many,CASSEASLTYEQYF,TGTGCCAGCAGTGAAGCTTCTCTTACCTACGAGCAGTACTTC
TRBJ2-3,TRBD1,TRBV2,many,CASRTGGAPDTQYF,TGTGCCAGCAGGACAGGGGGCGCCCCAGATACGCAGTATTTT
TRBJ1-3,-,TRBV5-4,many,CASSFGGTYSSGNTIYF,TGTGCCAGCAGCTTTGGCGGGACCTACTCCTCTGGAAACACCATATATTTT
TRBJ2-7,TRBD1,TRBV18,many,CASSPQPTGAEQYF,TGTGCCAGCTCACCTCAGCCGACAGGGGCTGAGCAGTACTTC
TRBJ1-4,-,TRBV27,many,CASSSQATNEKLFF,TGTGCCAGCAGTTCACAGGCAACTAATGAAAAACTGTTTTTT
TRBJ1-1,TRBD1,TRBV7-6,many,CASSLTGVNTEAFF,TGTGCCAGCAGCCTGACAGGGGTGAACACTGAAGCTTTCTTT
TRBJ1-1,TRBD1,TRBV2,many,CASRDRAEAFF,TGTGCCAGCAGAGACAGGGCTGAAGCTTTCTTT
TRBJ1-5,-,TRBV28,many,CASSQTAGYQPQHF,TGTGCCAGCAGTCAAACCGCAGGCTATCAGCCCCAGCATTTT
TRBJ2-3,TRBD1,TRBV28,-,CASSLGTGLTDTQYF,TGTGCCAGCAGTTTGGGGACAGGGTTGACAGATACGCAGTATTTT
TRBJ2-5,-,TRBV7-9,many,CASSLATVQETQYF,TGTGCCAGCAGCTTAGCGACAGTCCAAGAGACCCAGTACTTC
TRBJ1-5,TRBD1,TRBV4-2,many,CASSRRDRDNQPQHF,TGTGCCAGCAGCCGCCGGGACAGGGATAATCAGCCCCAGCATTTT
TRBJ2-5,-,TRBV5-5,many,CASSSQGQETQYF,TGTGCCAGCAGCTCCCAGGGGCAAGAGACCCAGTACTTC
TRBJ1-5,-,TRBV7-4,many,CASSVIRGRNSNQPQHF,TGTGCCAGCAGCGTAATTAGAGGGAGAAATAGCAATCAGCCCCAGCATTTT
TRBJ2-5,TRBD2,TRBV6-1,many,CASSEGGGRFYQYF,TGTGCCAGCAGTGAAGGTGGCGGGAGGTTCTACCAGTACTTC
TRBJ1-4,-,TRBV5-1,many,CASSLEAGFYEKLFF,TGCGCCAGCAGCTTGGAGGCAGGGTTTTACGAAAAACTGTTTTTT